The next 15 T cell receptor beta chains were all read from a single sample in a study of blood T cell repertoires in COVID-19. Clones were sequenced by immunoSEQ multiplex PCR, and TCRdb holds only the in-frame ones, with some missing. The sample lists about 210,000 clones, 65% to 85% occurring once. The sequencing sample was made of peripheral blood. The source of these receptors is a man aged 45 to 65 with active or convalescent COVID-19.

CDR3 amino acids: CASSLGTRRNEQFF. The CDR3 DNA sequence: TGTGCCAGCAGTTTAGGGACTAGGCGCAATGAGCAGTTCTTC. The chain uses TRBV28 and TRBJ2-1, with TRBD2 matching over 8 bases. The CDR3 contains 14 residues. V lost 2 bases and J lost 6; bases outside the gene matches: 3. Germline loops: CDR1 MDHEN, CDR2 SYDVKM.

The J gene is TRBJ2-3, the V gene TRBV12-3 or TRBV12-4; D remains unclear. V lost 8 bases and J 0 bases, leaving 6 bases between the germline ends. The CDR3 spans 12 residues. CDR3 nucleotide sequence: TGTGCCAGCGTCGGTAGCACAGATACGCAGTATTTT. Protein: CASVGSTDTQYF.

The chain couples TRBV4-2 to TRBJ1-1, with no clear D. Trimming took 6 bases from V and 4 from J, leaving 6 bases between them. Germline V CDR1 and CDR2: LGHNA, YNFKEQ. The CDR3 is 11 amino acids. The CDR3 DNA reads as TGTGCCAGCAGAGTAAGCACTGAAGCTTTCTTT. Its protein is CASRVSTEAFF.

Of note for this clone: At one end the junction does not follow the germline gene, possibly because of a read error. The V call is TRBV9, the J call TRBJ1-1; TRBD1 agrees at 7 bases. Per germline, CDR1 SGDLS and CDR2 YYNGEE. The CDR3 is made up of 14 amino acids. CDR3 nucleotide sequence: TGTGTCAGCAGCCGGACAGGAAGGGGAACTGAAGCTTTCTTT. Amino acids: CVSSRTGRGTEAFF. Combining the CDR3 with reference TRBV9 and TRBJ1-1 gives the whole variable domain DSGVTQTPKHLITATGQRVTLRCSPRSGDLSVYWYQQSLDQGLQFLIQYYNGEERAKGNILERFSAQQFPDLHSELNLSSLELGDSALYFCVSSRTGRGTEAFFGQGTRLTVV.

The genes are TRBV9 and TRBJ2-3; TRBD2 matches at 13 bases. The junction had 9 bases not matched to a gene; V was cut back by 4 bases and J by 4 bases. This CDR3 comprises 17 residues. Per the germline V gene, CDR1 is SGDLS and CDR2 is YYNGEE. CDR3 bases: TGTGCCAGCAGCCCCGGACTAGCGGGAGTCCCCCCAGATACGCAGTATTTT. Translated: CASSPGLAGVPPDTQYF.

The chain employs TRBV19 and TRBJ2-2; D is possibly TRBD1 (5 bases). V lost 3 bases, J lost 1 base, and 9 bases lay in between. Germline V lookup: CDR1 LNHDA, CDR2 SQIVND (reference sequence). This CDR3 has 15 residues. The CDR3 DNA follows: TGTGCCAGTAGTATGCGAGACAGGAACACCGGGGAGCTGTTTTTT. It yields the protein CASSMRDRNTGELFF. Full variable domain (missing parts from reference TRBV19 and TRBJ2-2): DGGITQSPKYLFRKEGQNVTLSCEQNLNHDAMYWYRQDPGQGLRLIYYSQIVNDFQKGDIAEGYSVSREKKESFPLTVTSAQKNPTAFYLCASSMRDRNTGELFFGEGSRLTVL.

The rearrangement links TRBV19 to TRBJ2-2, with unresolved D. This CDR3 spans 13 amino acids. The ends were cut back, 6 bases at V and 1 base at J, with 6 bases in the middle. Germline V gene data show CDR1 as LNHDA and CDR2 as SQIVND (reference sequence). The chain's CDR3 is CASRLQNTGELFF. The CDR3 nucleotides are TGTGCCAGTAGATTACAGAACACCGGGGAGCTGTTTTTT.

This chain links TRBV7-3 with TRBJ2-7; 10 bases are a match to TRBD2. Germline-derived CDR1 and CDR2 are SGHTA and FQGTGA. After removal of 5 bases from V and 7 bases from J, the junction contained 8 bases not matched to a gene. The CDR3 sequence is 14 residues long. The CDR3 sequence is CASSPSGRAGEQYF. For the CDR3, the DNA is TGTGCCAGCAGCCCCAGCGGGAGGGCCGGGGAGCAGTACTTC.

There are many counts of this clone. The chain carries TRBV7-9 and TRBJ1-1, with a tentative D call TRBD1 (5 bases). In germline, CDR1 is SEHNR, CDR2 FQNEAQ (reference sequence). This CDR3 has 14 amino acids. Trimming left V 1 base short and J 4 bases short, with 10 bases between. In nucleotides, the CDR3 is TGTGCCAGCAGCTTAGGCGGGGCTAGCACTGAAGCTTTCTTT. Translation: CASSLGGASTEAFF.

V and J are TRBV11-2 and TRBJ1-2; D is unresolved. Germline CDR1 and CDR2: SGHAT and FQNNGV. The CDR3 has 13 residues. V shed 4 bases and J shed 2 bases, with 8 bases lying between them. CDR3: CASSSGLNYGYTF. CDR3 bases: TGTGCCAGCAGCTCGGGTCTGAACTATGGCTACACCTTC.

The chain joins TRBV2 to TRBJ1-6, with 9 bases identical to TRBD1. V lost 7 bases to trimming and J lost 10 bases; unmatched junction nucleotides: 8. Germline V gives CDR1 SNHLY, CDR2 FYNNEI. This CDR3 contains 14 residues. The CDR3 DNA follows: TGTGCCAGCACCACCGGGACAGGGCTCTCACCCCTCCACTTT. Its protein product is CASTTGTGLSPLHF.

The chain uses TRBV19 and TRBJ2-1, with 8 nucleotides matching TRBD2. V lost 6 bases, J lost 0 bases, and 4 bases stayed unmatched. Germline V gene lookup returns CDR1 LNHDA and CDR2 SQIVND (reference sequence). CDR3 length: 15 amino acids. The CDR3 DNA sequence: TGTGCCAGTAGCACCAGCGGGAGCTCCTACAATGAGCAGTTCTTC. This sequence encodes CASSTSGSSYNEQFF.

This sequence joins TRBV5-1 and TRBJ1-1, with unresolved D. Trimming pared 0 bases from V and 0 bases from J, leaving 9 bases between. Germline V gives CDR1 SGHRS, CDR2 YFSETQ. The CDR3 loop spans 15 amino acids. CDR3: CASSLGAGMNTEAFF. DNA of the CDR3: TGCGCCAGCAGCTTGGGTGCGGGAATGAACACTGAAGCTTTCTTT.

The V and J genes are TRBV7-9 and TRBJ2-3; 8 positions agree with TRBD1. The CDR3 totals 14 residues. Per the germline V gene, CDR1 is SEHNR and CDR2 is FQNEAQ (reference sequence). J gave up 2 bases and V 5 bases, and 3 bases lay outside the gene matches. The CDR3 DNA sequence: TGTGCCAGCAGCCGGACAGGGTTCACAGATACGCAGTATTTT. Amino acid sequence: CASSRTGFTDTQYF.

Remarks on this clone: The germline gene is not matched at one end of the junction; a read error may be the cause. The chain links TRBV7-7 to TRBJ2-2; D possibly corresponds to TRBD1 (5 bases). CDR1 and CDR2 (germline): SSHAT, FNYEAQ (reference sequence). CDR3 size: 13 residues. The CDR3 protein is CASSLEGAGELFF. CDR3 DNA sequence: TGTGCTAGCAGCCTCGAAGGGGCCGGGGAGCTGTTTTTT.